Included here is one TCR beta chain sequence, with context. Germline CDR1 is SGHAT and CDR2 is FQNNGV. This CDR3 is 13 amino acids long. V trimming: 0 bases; J trimming: 15 bases; junction bases outside the gene matches: 4. The data are from a study of cytomegalovirus exposure and HLA in healthy donors. PCR used 60 Vbeta primers and 13 Jbeta primers. TCRdb's copy holds only in-frame clones and misses some; the assay was immunoSEQ multiplex PCR. The repertoire includes over 150,000 clones, just under 80% of them detected once, and 2.5% to 3.5% sits in the top ten. The sample consisted of PBMCs. The chain joins TRBV11-2 to TRBJ2-1; 11 positions agree with TRBD1. The sequence came from a woman between 45 and 60 years old in good health and CMV-seropositive. The CDR3 DNA reads as TGTGCCAGCAGCTTAGACGGGACAGGGGGACGGTTCTTC. This encodes CASSLDGTGGRFF.